The 26 T cell receptor beta chains below all came from one sample that was sequenced in a study of CD8+ T cells in alopecia areata. Sequencing templates came from extracted RNA that was reverse transcribed into cDNA. The assay was immunoSEQ multiplex PCR, and TCRdb's table has in-frame clones only and misses some. The table includes 170,000 or so clones, about three fifths detected once. Indicated treatment: oral pan-JAK inhibitor, 5-10 mg twice daily. The starting material was CD8+ T cells sorted from blood, obtained at week 24, from a patient treated with tofacitinib. The receptors were gathered from a human donor with alopecia areata.

This clone has only a few counts. The rearrangement links TRBV12-5 to TRBJ2-6; no firm D call. Germline V gene sequence: CDR1 LGHNT, CDR2 FRNRAP. The CDR3 consists of 15 residues. Trimming shortened V by 1 base and J by 6 bases, and 10 bases separated the two germline ends. CDR3 bases: TGTGCTAGTGGTTTGGACTTCGGCAAGGCCAACGTCCTGACTTTC. Translation: CASGLDFGKANVLTF.

The sample holds one count of this clone. The CDR3 bases are TGTGCCAGCAGCTTCACATACAGGGGATGGGGCTACACCTTC. Translation: CASSFTYRGWGYTF. J is TRBJ1-2 and V is TRBV7-8; 7 nucleotides line up with TRBD1. V was pared by 3 bases and J by 8 bases, with 9 bases of the junction left unmatched. The germline CDR1 and CDR2 sequences are SGHVS and FQNEAQ. This CDR3 region has 14 residues.

The chain couples TRBV2 to TRBJ2-7; maybe TRBD1 (6 bases). In germline, CDR1 is SNHLY, CDR2 FYNNEI. This CDR3 spans 13 amino acids. Trimming pared 8 bases from V and 1 base from J, leaving 12 bases between. The CDR3 sequence is CASQDRSSYEQYF. CDR3 nucleotides: TGTGCCAGCCAGGACAGAAGTTCCTACGAGCAGTACTTC.

The rearrangement joins TRBV9 to TRBJ1-1; D is undetermined. The CDR3 has 17 amino acids. From germline, CDR1 is SGDLS and CDR2 YYNGEE. The V end lost 0 bases, the J end lost 1 base, and 16 bases lay between the germline ends. CDR3 residues: CASSVGSGVWANTEAFF. CDR3 sequence (DNA): TGTGCCAGCAGCGTAGGCTCGGGCGTTTGGGCGAACACTGAAGCTTTCTTT.

This sequence joins TRBV6-5 and TRBJ1-5; the D is unclear. The V end was cut by 4 bases, the J end by 1 base, with 8 bases between. This CDR3 is 14 amino acids long. Germline CDR1 MNHEY, CDR2 SVGAGI. This chain's CDR3 is CASSSLESNQPQHF. CDR3 bases: TGTGCCAGCAGTTCACTCGAGAGCAATCAGCCCCAGCATTTT.

This clone has just a few counts. The chain employs TRBV4-3 and TRBJ1-1; D gene ambiguous. V was trimmed by 3 bases and J by 4 bases, leaving 15 bases between them. The germline CDR1 and CDR2 sequences are LGHNA and YSLEER. This CDR3 is built from 15 residues. CDR3 sequence reads: CASSQAERAPTEAFF. The CDR3 nucleotides are TGCGCCAGCAGCCAGGCCGAAAGAGCCCCCACTGAAGCTTTCTTT.

The V gene is TRBV5-6, the J gene TRBJ1-5; TRBD1 aligns across 8 bases. CDR1 and CDR2 (germline): SGHDT, YYEEEE. The CDR3 loop spans 14 amino acids. V shed 4 bases, J shed 6 bases, and the junction held 6 bases outside the gene matches. CDR3 protein: CASSPGTGLQPQHF. CDR3 coding DNA: TGTGCCAGCAGCCCAGGGACAGGTCTTCAGCCCCAGCATTTT. The full variable domain, with the rest looked up from reference TRBV5-6 and TRBJ1-5, is DAGVTQSPTHLIKTRGQQVTLRCSPKSGHDTVSWYQQALGQGPQFIFQYYEEEERQRGNFPDRFSGHQFPNYSSELNVNALLLGDSALYLCASSPGTGLQPQHFGDGTRLSIL.

This clone was detected a few times. V gene TRBV13 combines with J gene TRBJ2-6, with 9 bases matching TRBD1. J gave up 3 bases and V 3 bases, and 6 bases lay outside the gene matches. The CDR3 length is 17 residues. Looked up from germline, CDR1 is PRHDT and CDR2 is FYEKMQ (reference sequence). DNA of the CDR3: TGTGCCAGCAGCTTCCCGGGACAGGGCGGTGGGGCCAACGTCCTGACTTTC. Translated, it gives CASSFPGQGGGANVLTF.

The rearrangement joins TRBV5-8 to TRBJ1-5; the match to TRBD1 covers 9 bases. The germline V gene has CDR1 SGHTS and CDR2 YDEGEE. The V and J ends lost 4 bases and 6 bases, in that order; junction bases with no gene match: 14. There are 17 residues in the CDR3. The CDR3 here is CASSPTGAGQGFQPQHF. CDR3 bases: TGTGCCAGCAGCCCCACCGGCGCGGGACAGGGATTTCAGCCCCAGCATTTT.

The chain carries TRBV4-1 and TRBJ2-5, with a possible D match to TRBD1 (6 bases). The length of the CDR3 is 16 residues. Trimming removed 4 bases from V and 2 bases from J, with 17 bases in between. Germline V lookup: CDR1 MGHRA, CDR2 YSYEKL. CDR3 sequence reads: CASSPRQASAQETQYF. Written as DNA, the CDR3 is TGCGCCAGCAGCCCCAGACAGGCCTCCGCACAAGAGACCCAGTACTTC.

Of note for this clone: Distinct nucleotide sequences in the sample also encode this CDR3. This chain uses TRBV7-9 with TRBJ1-1; D is unclear. Germline CDR1 and CDR2: SEHNR and FQNEAQ (reference sequence). V lost 1 base and J 4 bases, leaving 4 bases between the germline ends. CDR3 length: 12 amino acids. CDR3 sequence (DNA): TGTGCCAGCAGCTTAGGTGCCACTGAAGCTTTCTTT. This encodes CASSLGATEAFF.

This chain uses TRBV7-9 with TRBJ2-3, with 9 nucleotides matching TRBD2. Losses at the gene ends were 5 bases for V and 0 bases for J; bases not matched to a gene: 6. The CDR3 is made up of 16 amino acids. The germline gives CDR1 SEHNR, CDR2 FQNEAQ (reference sequence). In nucleotides, the CDR3 is TGTGCCAGCAGCCCTATCGGACTAGCGAGCACAGATACGCAGTATTTT. It yields the protein CASSPIGLASTDTQYF.

The chain uses TRBV5-1 and TRBJ1-1; maybe TRBD1 (6 bases). Trimming stripped 3 bases from V and 1 base from J, with 16 bases between. This CDR3 region has 16 residues. Germline-derived CDR1 and CDR2 are SGHRS and YFSETQ. The CDR3 DNA follows: TGCGCCAGCAGCTCCTACCCCGGGACACCGAACACTGAAGCTTTCTTT. Its protein product is CASSSYPGTPNTEAFF.

The chain uses TRBV29-1 and TRBJ1-2, with D perhaps matching TRBD1 (5 bases). The CDR3 sequence is 13 residues long. Deletions cut 6 bases from V and 5 bases from J, with 16 bases between. The germline V gene encodes CDR1 SQVTM and CDR2 ANQGSEA. CDR3 sequence reads: CSVIRAVGYGYTF. Written as DNA, the CDR3 is TGCAGCGTCATCAGGGCGGTGGGTTATGGCTACACCTTC.

The J gene is TRBJ2-5, the V gene TRBV29-1, with a possible D match to TRBD2 (5 bases). V was trimmed by 1 base and J by 4 bases, leaving 16 bases between them. The germline V gene has CDR1 SQVTM and CDR2 ANQGSEA. This CDR3 contains 15 residues. CDR3 DNA sequence: TGCAGCGTTGAAGGATTAGAGGGCCGGAGAGAGACCCAGTACTTC. It specifies CSVEGLEGRRETQYF.

This clone was seen a few times. The V and J genes are TRBV6-5 and TRBJ2-7; 9 nucleotides align to TRBD1. Trimming cost V 0 bases and J 5 bases; bases outside gene matches: 8. CDR3 length: 16 amino acids. CDR1 and CDR2 from the germline V gene are MNHEY and SVGAGI. CDR3 in amino acids: CASSYSRGTGTDEQYF. The CDR3 region has the DNA TGTGCCAGCAGTTACTCGAGGGGGACAGGGACGGACGAGCAGTACTTC.

The chain recombines TRBV27 with TRBJ1-2; D gene unclear. V was shortened by 6 bases and J by 2 bases, with 16 bases between the two germline ends. CDR1 and CDR2 from the germline V gene are MNHEY and SMNVEV (reference sequence). CDR3 size: 15 residues. The CDR3 sequence is CASRENKDQNYGYTF. The CDR3 DNA is TGTGCCAGCAGAGAAAACAAGGATCAGAACTATGGCTACACCTTC.

J is TRBJ2-3 and V is TRBV27; D unresolved. V was cut by 6 bases and J by 6 bases, with 7 bases left in between. The CDR3 is 11 residues long. Germline V CDR1 and CDR2: MNHEY, SMNVEV (reference sequence). CDR3 amino acids: CASRLGDTQYF. The CDR3 bases are TGTGCCAGCAGACTCGGCGATACGCAGTATTTT.

The chain recombines TRBV5-6 with TRBJ2-2, with a weak D call TRBD2 (6 bases). Germline CDR1 and CDR2: SGHDT and YYEEEE. The CDR3 contains 12 residues. V was pared by 4 bases and J by 5 bases, with 6 bases between. This CDR3 is CASSRGTGELFF. The CDR3 DNA sequence: TGTGCCAGCAGCCGGGGGACCGGGGAGCTGTTTTTT. The variable domain in full, completed from reference TRBV5-6 and TRBJ2-2, reads DAGVTQSPTHLIKTRGQQVTLRCSPKSGHDTVSWYQQALGQGPQFIFQYYEEEERQRGNFPDRFSGHQFPNYSSELNVNALLLGDSALYLCASSRGTGELFFGEGSRLTVL.

A single count supports this clone. The genes are TRBV6-5 and TRBJ1-6; D not resolved. The CDR3 has 14 amino acids. Per the germline V gene, CDR1 is MNHEY and CDR2 is SVGAGI. V dropped 6 bases and J dropped 7 bases, with 13 bases sitting between them. As DNA, the CDR3 is TGTGCCAGCAGCCCATATAGTACAAATTCACCCCTCCACTTT. Amino acid sequence: CASSPYSTNSPLHF.

In its sample, this clone was seen once. The gene calls are TRBV27 and TRBJ2-7, with 8 nucleotides matching TRBD1. Germline assignment: CDR1 MNHEY and CDR2 SMNVEV (reference sequence). The CDR3 totals 15 residues. V lost 4 bases to trimming and J lost 2 bases; unmatched junction nucleotides: 7. The CDR3: CASSYDRGQTYEQYF. The CDR3, as DNA: TGTGCCAGCAGTTATGACAGGGGCCAGACCTACGAGCAGTACTTC.

This clone showed up just a few times. The chain is built from TRBV30 and TRBJ2-5; D unresolved. Germline V gene data show CDR1 as GTSNPN and CDR2 as SVGIG (reference sequence). CDR3 length: 14 amino acids. V was trimmed by 0 bases and J by 1 base, leaving 9 bases between them. CDR3 nucleotides: TGTGCCTGGAGTGTACGTCAGGTCCAAGAGACCCAGTACTTC. This encodes CAWSVRQVQETQYF.

This rearrangement joins TRBV6-5 to TRBJ1-1; a weak D match, TRBD1 (5 bases). The germline CDR1 and CDR2 sequences are MNHEY and SVGAGI. V lost 1 base to trimming and J lost 4 bases, with 10 bases between them. The CDR3 is made up of 14 amino acids. The CDR3 DNA reads TGTGCCAGCAGTTACTTGGGGCGAGGCACTGAAGCTTTCTTT. Protein: CASSYLGRGTEAFF.

In this sample, this clone turned up a few times. The rearrangement joins TRBV5-1 to TRBJ2-5, with D maybe TRBD1 (5 bases). CDR3 length: 13 amino acids. Germline V gene lookup returns CDR1 SGHRS and CDR2 YFSETQ. The ends were cut back, 3 bases at V and 1 base at J, with 7 bases in the middle. CDR3 amino acids: CASSSDTQETQYF. The CDR3 DNA is TGCGCCAGCAGCTCGGACACCCAAGAGACCCAGTACTTC.

The chain carries TRBV9 and TRBJ1-1; D is possibly TRBD1 (6 bases). Germline V gene sequence: CDR1 SGDLS, CDR2 YYNGEE. The CDR3 consists of 14 residues. Trimming shortened V by 2 bases and J by 3 bases, and 11 bases separated the two germline ends. The CDR3 nucleotides read TGTGCCAGCAGCGTCCCGAGGGGGGACACTGAAGCTTTCTTT. It codes for CASSVPRGDTEAFF.

The chain carries TRBV27 and TRBJ2-7; 7 bases are shared with TRBD1. Trimming took 2 bases from V and 2 from J; bases not matched to a gene: 6. The CDR3 is made up of 15 amino acids. Germline V gives CDR1 MNHEY, CDR2 SMNVEV (reference sequence). Here the CDR3 DNA reads TGTGCCAGCAGTTTAGGGCAGGGGGTCGCCTACGAGCAGTACTTC. Its protein product is CASSLGQGVAYEQYF.